Listed here are 29 T cell receptor beta chains from one sample, sequenced in a study of CD8 T cells in Susac syndrome. An amount of RNA that ranged from roughly 0.45 to 1 ug was reverse transcribed with random hexamers. TCRdb ran MiXCR on the immunoSEQ multiplex PCR reads and lists one entry per CDR3 protein. The sample comprises about 180,000 distinct CDR3 sequences, just under 95% of which are singletons, and approximately 0.099% rests with the top ten. Sequenced input: CD4+ T cells from PBMCs. These receptors all stem from a human donor with Susac syndrome.

For the CDR3, the DNA is TGCAGTGCTAGAGATCGGGCGACAGGGGAAAGGTCACCCCTCCACTTT. Its translation: CSARDRATGERSPLHF. V and J are TRBV20-1 and TRBJ1-6; the match to TRBD1 covers 8 bases. The CDR3 has 16 amino acids. The germline gives CDR1 DFQATT, CDR2 SNEGSKA (reference sequence). The V segment lost 0 bases and the J segment 10 bases; nucleotides outside the gene matches: 11.

This clonotype was recorded only once. This sequence joins TRBV28 and TRBJ1-2; maybe TRBD1 (6 bases). CDR3 length: 14 residues. Trimming pared 8 bases from V and 6 bases from J, leaving 19 bases between. Germline CDR1 reads MDHEN; CDR2 reads SYDVKM. The CDR3 region has the DNA TGTGCCAGCTGGCGGGACACCTCCTACCATGGCTACACCTTC. This codes for CASWRDTSYHGYTF.

This chain connects TRBV14 to TRBJ1-1, with no clear D. Germline V gene lookup returns CDR1 SGHDN and CDR2 FVKESK. The CDR3 covers 13 residues. Deletions cut 0 bases from V and 4 bases from J, with 6 bases between. The CDR3 is CASSQDQPTEAFF. The DNA of the CDR3 is TGTGCCAGCAGCCAAGATCAGCCCACTGAAGCTTTCTTT.

This clonotype was counted once. The V and J genes are TRBV12-3 or TRBV12-4 and TRBJ2-2, with TRBD2 matching over 9 bases. The CDR3 loop spans 17 amino acids. V lost 2 bases to trimming and J lost 0 bases; unmatched junction nucleotides: 4. The CDR3 region has the DNA TGTGCCAGCAGTTTAATTAGCGGGGGCCCGAACACCGGGGAGCTGTTTTTT. Translation gives CASSLISGGPNTGELFF.

This chain links TRBV9 with TRBJ2-1; 8 bases align to TRBD1. The germline gives CDR1 SGDLS, CDR2 YYNGEE. Germline trimming cut 4 bases from V and 6 bases from J; bases unmatched to any gene: 12. The CDR3 loop spans 16 amino acids. In DNA, the CDR3 is TGTGCCAGCAGCAAAACAGGGACAGGACGGGTCAATGAGCAGTTCTTC. As protein: CASSKTGTGRVNEQFF.

V and J are TRBV11-2 and TRBJ2-5; TRBD1 matches at 8 bases. V was pared by 0 bases and J by 5 bases, with 5 bases of the junction left unmatched. This CDR3 region has 15 residues. Germline V gene sequence: CDR1 SGHAT, CDR2 FQNNGV. CDR3 sequence reads: CASSLDPGQEETQYF. The CDR3 DNA follows: TGTGCCAGCAGCTTAGATCCGGGACAGGAGGAGACCCAGTACTTC.

This clonotype was seen a single time. This chain uses TRBV7-9 with TRBJ2-2; D unresolved. The length of the CDR3 is 13 residues. Germline-derived CDR1 and CDR2 are SEHNR and FQNEAQ (reference sequence). Trimming took 2 bases from V and 6 from J, leaving 7 bases between them. CDR3 region: CASSLLVPGELFF. The CDR3 region has the DNA TGTGCCAGCAGCTTATTAGTTCCCGGGGAGCTGTTTTTT.

The chain uses TRBV7-9 and TRBJ2-7; D is ambiguous. Germline V lookup: CDR1 SEHNR, CDR2 FQNEAQ (reference sequence). This CDR3 is built from 14 residues. V was trimmed by 2 bases and J by 2 bases, leaving 10 bases between them. CDR3 DNA sequence: TGTGCCAGCAGCTTAAGGGCGACCCCCTACGAGCAGTACTTC. Translation: CASSLRATPYEQYF.

The chain couples TRBV5-4 to TRBJ2-5, with 12 nucleotides matching TRBD1. Trimming took 4 bases from V and 6 from J; bases not matched to a gene: 13. The CDR3 covers 17 residues. Germline V CDR1 and CDR2: SGHNT, YYREEE (reference sequence). The CDR3 DNA is TGTGCCAGCAGCCAAGCCCCGGGACAGGGGGCAGAAAAGACCCAGTACTTC. Protein: CASSQAPGQGAEKTQYF.

This chain connects TRBV7-2 to TRBJ2-3; 12 positions agree with TRBD2. The germline V gene has CDR1 SGHTA and CDR2 FQGNSA. The CDR3 is 17 amino acids. J was trimmed by 4 bases and V by 0 bases; bases with no gene match: 5. CDR3 nucleotides: TGTGCCAGCAGCTTAGCGCCGACTAGCGGGGGCCCAGATACGCAGTATTTT. Translated, it gives CASSLAPTSGGPDTQYF.

The V gene is TRBV20-1, the J gene TRBJ2-7, with D unclear. The CDR3 loop spans 13 amino acids. CDR1 is DFQATT, CDR2 SNEGSKA, per germline (reference sequence). The V and J ends lost 4 bases and 0 bases respectively, with 10 bases between them. As DNA, the CDR3 is TGCAGTGCTATCGCGGAAGACTCCTACGAGCAGTACTTC. Its protein product is CSAIAEDSYEQYF.

The V and J genes are TRBV20-1 and TRBJ2-7; D gene ambiguous. CDR1 is DFQATT, CDR2 SNEGSKA, per germline (reference sequence). The CDR3 runs to 13 residues. Between the trimmed V and J ends, which lost 3 bases and 0 bases, there was a span of 9 bases. CDR3 bases: TGCAGTGCTAGGCTCAGTGGCTCCTACGAGCAGTACTTC. Protein: CSARLSGSYEQYF.

This clonotype has a single count. This chain links TRBV30 with TRBJ2-2; 7 nucleotides align to TRBD2. The CDR3 is 15 amino acids. With 5 bases clipped from V and 4 bases from J, the junction kept 10 bases outside the gene matches. Germline V gene sequence: CDR1 GTSNPN, CDR2 SVGIG (reference sequence). DNA of the CDR3: TGTGCCTGGGGTAAAGCGGGGTTGAGCACCGGGGAGCTGTTTTTT. Translation gives CAWGKAGLSTGELFF.

The gene calls are TRBV20-1 and TRBJ1-1, with a tentative D call TRBD1 (5 bases). Between the trimmed V and J ends, which lost 0 bases and 5 bases, there was a span of 7 bases. CDR1 and CDR2 (germline): DFQATT, SNEGSKA (reference sequence). There are 12 residues in the CDR3. DNA of the CDR3: TGCAGTGCTAGAGATCGGGGGACTGAAGCTTTCTTT. It yields the protein CSARDRGTEAFF.

The chain couples TRBV7-2 to TRBJ1-6; unclear D gene. This CDR3 region has 14 residues. Deletions cut 3 bases from V and 8 bases from J, with 11 bases between. Germline assignment: CDR1 SGHTA and CDR2 FQGNSA. This CDR3 is CASSFTSRDSPLHF. CDR3 DNA: TGTGCCAGCAGCTTTACCTCACGCGATTCACCCCTCCACTTT.

The V gene is TRBV9, the J gene TRBJ1-6; D ambiguous. The CDR3 sequence is 12 residues long. With 0 bases removed from V and 7 bases from J, the gap between germline ends came to 2 bases. Germline V gene data show CDR1 as SGDLS and CDR2 as YYNGEE. The CDR3 bases are TGTGCCAGCAGCGTAGGGAATTCACCCCTCCACTTT. Translated: CASSVGNSPLHF. Full variable domain (outside the CDR3, taken from reference TRBV9 and TRBJ1-6): DSGVTQTPKHLITATGQRVTLRCSPRSGDLSVYWYQQSLDQGLQFLIQYYNGEERAKGNILERFSAQQFPDLHSELNLSSLELGDSALYFCASSVGNSPLHFGNGTRLTVT.

The chain carries TRBV7-9 and TRBJ2-1; possible D gene TRBD1, 6 bases. Germline V gene sequence: CDR1 SEHNR, CDR2 FQNEAQ (reference sequence). The CDR3 loop spans 16 amino acids. V was clipped by 0 bases and J by 6 bases, with 15 bases between them. The CDR3: CASSLAGAFHTNEQFF. In nucleotides, the CDR3 is TGTGCCAGCAGCTTAGCGGGGGCGTTCCATACCAATGAGCAGTTCTTC. The complete variable domain, with remaining parts taken from reference TRBV7-9 and TRBJ2-1, reads DTGVSQNPRHKITKRGQNVTFRCDPISEHNRLYWYRQTLGQGPEFLTYFQNEAQLEKSRLLSDRFSAERPKGSFSTLEIQRTEQGDSAMYLCASSLAGAFHTNEQFFGPGTRLTVL.

V is TRBV7-6 and J is TRBJ2-2; D is possibly TRBD1 or TRBD2 (6 bases each). CDR3 length: 16 residues. V was cut by 1 base and J by 4 bases, with 13 bases left in between. In germline, CDR1 is SGHVS, CDR2 FNYEAQ. CDR3: CASSLGVGGVTGELFF. CDR3 coding DNA: TGTGCCAGCAGCTTAGGGGTCGGGGGCGTCACCGGGGAGCTGTTTTTT.

The chain has TRBV18 and TRBJ1-1, with TRBD1 matching over 9 bases. Germline-derived CDR1 and CDR2 are KGHSH and LQKENI. CDR3 length equals 15 residues. Trimming at V came to 6 bases and at J to 4 bases, leaving 9 bases not matched to a gene. CDR3 sequence (DNA): TGTGCCAGCTCGGCGGGACAGGGACTTCTCACTGAAGCTTTCTTT. Its translation: CASSAGQGLLTEAFF.

The chain couples TRBV7-9 to TRBJ1-2; D call uncertain. CDR3 length equals 16 residues. Germline V gene data show CDR1 as SEHNR and CDR2 as FQNEAQ (reference sequence). Trimming stripped 3 bases from V and 7 bases from J, with 21 bases between. The CDR3 is CASSFPTGRSGGGYTF. CDR3 coding DNA: TGTGCCAGCAGCTTCCCGACTGGACGTAGCGGCGGTGGCTACACCTTC.

The V call is TRBV6-2 or TRBV6-3, the J call TRBJ2-1; D is unresolved. Between the trimmed V and J ends, which lost 2 bases and 9 bases, there was a span of 11 bases. The CDR3 spans 13 residues. CDR1 MNHEY and CDR2 SVGEGT come from the germline V gene. In DNA, the CDR3 is TGTGCCAGCAGTTACGGGCTAACCCCTGAGCAGTTCTTC. This gives the protein CASSYGLTPEQFF.

This clonotype was seen a few times. The V and J genes are TRBV11-2 and TRBJ2-2; D not certain. Germline loops: CDR1 SGHAT, CDR2 FQNNGV. Trimming removed 1 base at V and 6 bases at J, with 9 bases between. The CDR3 has 14 amino acids. The CDR3 bases are TGTGCCAGCAGCTTAGGGTCAGTTCCCGGGGAGCTGTTTTTT. Its protein product is CASSLGSVPGELFF.

This clonotype was detected once. V and J are TRBV20-1 and TRBJ2-5; 9 nucleotides align to TRBD1. The CDR3 has 13 amino acids. Per the germline V gene, CDR1 is DFQATT and CDR2 is SNEGSKA (reference sequence). The CDR3 nucleotides are TGCAGCTGCCGGGACAGGGTTTCGGAGACCCAGTACTTC. Translation gives CSCRDRVSETQYF.

The chain is built from TRBV4-2 and TRBJ2-3; D is perhaps TRBD2 (6 bases). The V end lost 0 bases, the J end lost 8 bases, and 15 bases lay between the germline ends. This CDR3 has 15 amino acids. Germline V gene data show CDR1 as LGHNA and CDR2 as YNFKEQ. CDR3 bases: TGTGCCAGCAGCCAAGAAGGCCTGGGGCGGGGTACGCAGTATTTT. Its protein product is CASSQEGLGRGTQYF.

V and J are TRBV7-9 and TRBJ2-1; TRBD2 aligns across 12 bases. V dropped 5 bases and J dropped 7; count of bases not matched to a gene: 15. This CDR3 region has 18 residues. CDR1 SEHNR and CDR2 FQNEAQ come from the germline V gene (reference sequence). The CDR3 loop is CASSPGRFSLAGGNEQFF. The DNA of the CDR3 is TGTGCCAGCAGCCCAGGCCGGTTTTCTCTAGCGGGGGGGAATGAGCAGTTCTTC.

V usage is TRBV4-3 and J usage is TRBJ2-7, with 7 bases lining up with TRBD1. CDR1 and CDR2 (germline): LGHNA, YSLEER. J was trimmed by 6 bases and V by 1 base; bases with no gene match: 9. The CDR3 sequence is 15 residues long. CDR3 nucleotide sequence: TGCGCCAGCAGCCAAGTGGGCAGGGGGAGCTCCGAGCAGTACTTC. Its translation: CASSQVGRGSSEQYF.

The chain couples TRBV20-1 to TRBJ1-5; D not resolved. Germline V gene lookup returns CDR1 DFQATT and CDR2 SNEGSKA (reference sequence). Trimming left V 4 bases short and J 0 bases short, with 10 bases between. CDR3 length equals 14 residues. The CDR3 loop is CSANSPYSNQPQHF. The CDR3 DNA reads as TGCAGTGCTAACAGTCCTTATAGCAATCAGCCCCAGCATTTT.

This clonotype is a singleton in its sample. The chain carries TRBV28 and TRBJ1-1; maybe TRBD1 (5 bases). The germline gives CDR1 MDHEN, CDR2 SYDVKM. With 6 bases removed from V and 5 bases from J, the gap between germline ends came to 13 bases. The CDR3 has 13 residues. The CDR3 region is CASRNDRMTEAFF. The CDR3, as DNA: TGTGCCAGCAGAAATGACAGAATGACTGAAGCTTTCTTT.

The chain has TRBV23-1 and TRBJ1-2; 8 bases are shared with TRBD1. TRBV23-1 is known as an ORF, though its function is uncertain. This CDR3 region has 12 residues. Trimming cost V 2 bases and J 12 bases; bases outside gene matches: 5. CDR3 bases: TGCGCCAGCAGTCAACTTACAGGGGGGCACACCTTC. Protein product: CASSQLTGGHTF.